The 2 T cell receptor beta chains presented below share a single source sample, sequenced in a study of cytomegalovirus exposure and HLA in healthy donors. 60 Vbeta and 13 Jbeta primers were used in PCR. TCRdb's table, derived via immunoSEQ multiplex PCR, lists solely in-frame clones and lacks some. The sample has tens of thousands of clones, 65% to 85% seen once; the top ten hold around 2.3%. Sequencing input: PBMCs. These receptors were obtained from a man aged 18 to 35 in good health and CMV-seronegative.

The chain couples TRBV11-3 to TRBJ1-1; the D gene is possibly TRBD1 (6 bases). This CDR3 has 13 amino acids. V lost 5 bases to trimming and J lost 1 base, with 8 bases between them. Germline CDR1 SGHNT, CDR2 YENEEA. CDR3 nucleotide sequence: TGTGCCAGCAGCGGGACAACGAACACTGAAGCTTTCTTT. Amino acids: CASSGTTNTEAFF.

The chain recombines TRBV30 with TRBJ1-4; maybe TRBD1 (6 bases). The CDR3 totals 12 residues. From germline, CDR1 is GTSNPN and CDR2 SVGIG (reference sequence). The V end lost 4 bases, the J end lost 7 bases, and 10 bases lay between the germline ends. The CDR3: CAWTQGFEKLFF. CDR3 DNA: TGTGCCTGGACCCAGGGGTTTGAAAAACTGTTTTTT.